This entry describes one TCR beta chain. The antigen is not known. Treatment here: AdE1-LMPpoly-expanded autologous EBV-specific T-cell therapy followed by anti-PD-1 nivolumab. Data came from immunoSEQ multiplex PCR; TCRdb stores just in-frame clones and leaves some out. The sample has 15,000 to 20,000 clones, 80% to 85% seen once. The data belong to a study of EBV T-cell therapy then PD-1 blockade in nasopharyngeal carcinoma. Germline assignment: CDR1 ENHRY and CDR2 SYGVKD. Trimming removed 4 bases from V and 1 base from J, with 16 bases in between. The CDR3 is 16 residues long. The TCR comes from a middle-aged man with nasopharyngeal carcinoma. This chain joins TRBV10-3 and TRBJ1-1; D uncertain. The sample consisted of CD8+ T cells from blood, taken at day 0 from a patient whose treatment included autologous EBV-specific T cells and nivolumab. The CDR3 is CAISGAPLRTNTEAFF. As DNA, the CDR3 is TGTGCCATCAGTGGGGCCCCTCTTCGAACGAACACTGAAGCTTTCTTT.